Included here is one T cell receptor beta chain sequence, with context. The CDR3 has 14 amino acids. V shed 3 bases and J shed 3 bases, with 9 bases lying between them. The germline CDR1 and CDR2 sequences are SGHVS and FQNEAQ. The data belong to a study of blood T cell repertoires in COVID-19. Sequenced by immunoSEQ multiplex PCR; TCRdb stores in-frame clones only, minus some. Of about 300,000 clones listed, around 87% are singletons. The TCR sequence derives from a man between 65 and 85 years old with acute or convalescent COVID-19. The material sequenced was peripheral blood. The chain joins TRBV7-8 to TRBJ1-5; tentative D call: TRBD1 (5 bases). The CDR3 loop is CASSFGGLNQPQHF. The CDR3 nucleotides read TGTGCCAGCAGCTTCGGGGGACTCAATCAGCCCCAGCATTTT.